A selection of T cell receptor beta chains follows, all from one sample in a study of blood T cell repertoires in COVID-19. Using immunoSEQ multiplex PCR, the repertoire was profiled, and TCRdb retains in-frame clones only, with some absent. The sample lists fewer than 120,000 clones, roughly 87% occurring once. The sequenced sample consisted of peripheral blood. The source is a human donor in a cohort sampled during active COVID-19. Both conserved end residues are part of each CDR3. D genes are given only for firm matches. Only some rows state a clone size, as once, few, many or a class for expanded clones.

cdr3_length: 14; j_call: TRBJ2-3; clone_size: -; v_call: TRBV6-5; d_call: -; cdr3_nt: TGTGCCAGCAGAATGACAGAGCGCACAGATACGCAGTATTTT; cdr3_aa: CASRMTERTDTQYF
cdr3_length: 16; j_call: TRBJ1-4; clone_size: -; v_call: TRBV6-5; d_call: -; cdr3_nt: TGTGCCAGCAGTTCGGGGAGGTGGCCAACTAATGAAAAACTGTTTTTT; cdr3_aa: CASSSGRWPTNEKLFF
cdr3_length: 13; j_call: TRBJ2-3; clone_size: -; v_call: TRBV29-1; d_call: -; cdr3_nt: TGCAGCGTTCGAGGTGACCTCACAGATACGCAGTATTTT; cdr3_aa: CSVRGDLTDTQYF
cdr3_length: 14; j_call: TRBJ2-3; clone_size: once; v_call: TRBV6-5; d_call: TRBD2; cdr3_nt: TGTGCCAGCAGGGATAGCGGGAGTCCCGATACGCAGTATTTT; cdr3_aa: CASRDSGSPDTQYF
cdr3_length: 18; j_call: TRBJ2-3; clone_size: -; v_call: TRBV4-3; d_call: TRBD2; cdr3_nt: TGCGCCAGCAGCCAAGCTTTCGGGACTAGCGGGCTCACAGATACGCAGTATTTT; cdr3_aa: CASSQAFGTSGLTDTQYF
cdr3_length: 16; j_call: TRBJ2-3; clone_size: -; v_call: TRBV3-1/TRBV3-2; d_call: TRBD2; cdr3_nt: TGTGCCAGCAGCCCATTAGCGGGAAAGGGCACAGATACGCAGTATTTT; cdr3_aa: CASSPLAGKGTDTQYF
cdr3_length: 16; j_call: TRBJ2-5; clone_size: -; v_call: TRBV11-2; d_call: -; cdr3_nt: TGTGCCAGCAGCTTAGGGAGGACAGTTTTCCAAGAGACCCAGTACTTC; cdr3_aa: CASSLGRTVFQETQYF
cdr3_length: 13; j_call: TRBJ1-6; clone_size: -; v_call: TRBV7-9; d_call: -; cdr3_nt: TGTGCCAGCAGCTCGCAGGATAATTCACCCCTCCACTTT; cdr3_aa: CASSSQDNSPLHF
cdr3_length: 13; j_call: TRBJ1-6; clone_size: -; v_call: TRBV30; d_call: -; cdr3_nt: TGTGCCTGGAATGGGGGGTTTGATTCACCCCTCCACTTT; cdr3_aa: CAWNGGFDSPLHF
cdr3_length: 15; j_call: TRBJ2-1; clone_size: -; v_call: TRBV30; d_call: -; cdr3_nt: TGTGCCTGGAGTGTAAGTGTGAGCTCCTACAATGAGCAGTTCTTC; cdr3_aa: CAWSVSVSSYNEQFF
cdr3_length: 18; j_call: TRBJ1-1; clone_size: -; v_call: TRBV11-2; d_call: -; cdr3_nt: TGTGCCAGCAGCTTACCTTCATACATGGACAGTCGGAACACTGAAGCTTTCTTT; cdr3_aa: CASSLPSYMDSRNTEAFF
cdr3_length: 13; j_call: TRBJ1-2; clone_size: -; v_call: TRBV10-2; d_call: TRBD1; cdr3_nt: TGCGCCAGCAGTGAGTCGGACAGGGCTGGCTACACCTTC; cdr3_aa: CASSESDRAGYTF
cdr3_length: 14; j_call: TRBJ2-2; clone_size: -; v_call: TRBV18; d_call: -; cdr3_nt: TGTGCCAGCTCACCTCAGGGTAACACCGGGGAGCTGTTTTTT; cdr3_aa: CASSPQGNTGELFF
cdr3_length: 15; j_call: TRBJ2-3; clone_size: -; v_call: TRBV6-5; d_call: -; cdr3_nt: TGTGCCAGCAGTCCCCCCTCCCGGGGCACAGATACGCAGTATTTT; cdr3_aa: CASSPPSRGTDTQYF
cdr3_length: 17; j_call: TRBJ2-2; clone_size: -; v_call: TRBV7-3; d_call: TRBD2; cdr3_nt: TGTGCCAGCAGCCCCCGGACTAGCCCCGCGAACACCGGGGAGCTGTTTTTT; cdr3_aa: CASSPRTSPANTGELFF
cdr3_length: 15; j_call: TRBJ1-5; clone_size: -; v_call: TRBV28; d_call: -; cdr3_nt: TGTGCCAGCAGCCGAGCACAGGGAATTTATCAGCCCCAGCATTTT; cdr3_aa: CASSRAQGIYQPQHF
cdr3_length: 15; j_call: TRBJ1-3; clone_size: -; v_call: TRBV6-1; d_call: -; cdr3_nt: TGTGCCAGCAGTGACGAGTCGCCAGGGAGAAACACCATATATTTT; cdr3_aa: CASSDESPGRNTIYF
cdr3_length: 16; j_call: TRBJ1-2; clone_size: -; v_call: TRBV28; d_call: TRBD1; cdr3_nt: TGTGCCAGCAGCAGAGACGGACAGGCTTCTCATTATGGCTACACCTTC; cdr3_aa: CASSRDGQASHYGYTF
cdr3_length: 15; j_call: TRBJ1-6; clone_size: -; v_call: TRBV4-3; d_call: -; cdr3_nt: TGCGCCAGCAGCCAGGAACCACAGGGTAATTCACCCCTCCACTTT; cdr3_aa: CASSQEPQGNSPLHF
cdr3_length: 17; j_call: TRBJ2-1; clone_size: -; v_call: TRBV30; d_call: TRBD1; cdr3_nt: TGTGCCTGGGGCACGCTACAGGGGTGGGGGTCCTACAATGAGCAGTTCTTC; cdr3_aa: CAWGTLQGWGSYNEQFF
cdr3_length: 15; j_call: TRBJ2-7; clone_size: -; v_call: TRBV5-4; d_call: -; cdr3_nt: TGTGCCAGCAGCTTCGGCGGTGCCCCGACCTACGAGCAGTACTTC; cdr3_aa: CASSFGGAPTYEQYF
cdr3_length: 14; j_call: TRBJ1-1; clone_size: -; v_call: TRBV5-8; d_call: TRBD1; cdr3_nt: TGTGCCAGCGACCGACAGGGCCGGCCCACTGAAGCTTTCTTT; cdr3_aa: CASDRQGRPTEAFF
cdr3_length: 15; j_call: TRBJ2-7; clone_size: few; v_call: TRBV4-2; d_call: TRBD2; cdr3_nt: TGTGCCAGCAGCCCCCGAGCGGGAACCATCCACGAGCAGTACTTC; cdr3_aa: CASSPRAGTIHEQYF
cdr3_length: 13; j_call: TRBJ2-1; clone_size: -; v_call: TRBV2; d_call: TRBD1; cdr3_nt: TGTGCCAGCAGAGACAGGGGGCCGGGTGAGCAGTTCTTC; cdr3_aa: CASRDRGPGEQFF
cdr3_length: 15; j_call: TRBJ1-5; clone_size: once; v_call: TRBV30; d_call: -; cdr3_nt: TGTGCCTGGAGTGTAATGGGCTGGAGCAATCAGCCCCAGCATTTT; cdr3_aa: CAWSVMGWSNQPQHF
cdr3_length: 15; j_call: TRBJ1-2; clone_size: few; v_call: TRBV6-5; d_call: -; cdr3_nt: TGTGCCAGCAGTTACTCGAGTTTGCAGGGCGATGGCTACACCTTC; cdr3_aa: CASSYSSLQGDGYTF
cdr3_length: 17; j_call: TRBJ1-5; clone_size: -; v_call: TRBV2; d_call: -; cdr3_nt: TGTGCCAGCAGTGAAGCGGGGGGTTCTATCCTAAATCAGCCCCAGCATTTT; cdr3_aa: CASSEAGGSILNQPQHF
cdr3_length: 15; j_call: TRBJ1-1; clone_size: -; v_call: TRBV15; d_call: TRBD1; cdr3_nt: TGTGCCACCAGCAGAGATCATGTGACAGGGGATGAAGCTTTCTTT; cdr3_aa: CATSRDHVTGDEAFF
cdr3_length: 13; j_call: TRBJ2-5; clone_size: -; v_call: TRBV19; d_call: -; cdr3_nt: TGTGCCAGTAGTAGGGGGCTAGCAGAGACCCAGTACTTC; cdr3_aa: CASSRGLAETQYF
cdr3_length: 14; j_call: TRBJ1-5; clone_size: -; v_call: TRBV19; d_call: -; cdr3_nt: TGTGCCAGTAGTATCGCGGATAGCAATCAGCCCCAGCATTTT; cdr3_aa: CASSIADSNQPQHF
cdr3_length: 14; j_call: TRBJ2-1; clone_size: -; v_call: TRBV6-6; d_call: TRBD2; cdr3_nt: TGTGCCAGCAGGCCCGGGACTAGCTACAATGAGCAGTTCTTC; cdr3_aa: CASRPGTSYNEQFF
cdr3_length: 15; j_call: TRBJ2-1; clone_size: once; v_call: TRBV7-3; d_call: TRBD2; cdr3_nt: TGTGCCAGCAGCTTGGGACTAGCGGGAATGGGTGAGCAGTTCTTC; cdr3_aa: CASSLGLAGMGEQFF
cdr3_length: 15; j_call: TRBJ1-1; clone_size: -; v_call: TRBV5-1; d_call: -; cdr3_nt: TGCGCCAGCAGGCAAACCCAGGGAATGAACACTGAAGCTTTCTTT; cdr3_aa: CASRQTQGMNTEAFF
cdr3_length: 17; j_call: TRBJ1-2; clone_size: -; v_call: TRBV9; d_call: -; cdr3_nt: TGTGCCAGCAGCGCGGCACAGAGTACAGAACGAAACTATGGCTACACCTTC; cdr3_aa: CASSAAQSTERNYGYTF
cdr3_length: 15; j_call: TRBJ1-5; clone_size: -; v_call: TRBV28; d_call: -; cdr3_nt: TGTGCCAGCAGTAAAGGACGGGGAAACAATCAGCCCCAGCATTTT; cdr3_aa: CASSKGRGNNQPQHF
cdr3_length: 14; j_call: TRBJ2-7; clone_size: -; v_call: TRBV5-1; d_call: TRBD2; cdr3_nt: TGCGCCAGCAGCTGGGGGACTAGCGACCCGAGGGAGTACTTC; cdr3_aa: CASSWGTSDPREYF
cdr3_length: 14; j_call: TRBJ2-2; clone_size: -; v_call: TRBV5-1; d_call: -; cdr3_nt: TGCGCCAGCGCCCACACCCTTGGCCCCGGGGAGCTGTTTTTT; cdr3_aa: CASAHTLGPGELFF